Given below is one T cell receptor beta chain in context. What it binds is unknown. Repertoires were generated with immunoSEQ multiplex PCR, while TCRdb's copy carries only in-frame clones and drops some. The sample lists approximately 100,000 clones; 80% to 90% were seen once. These data come from a study of identifying expanded T cells in peripheral blood. Study-wide findings and caveats: Differentially abundant clones: about 1.2 between replicates, 15 to 17 at 2 to 3 weeks, roughly 18 at four. Variance in clone template counts between two-week samples significantly increased with total template count across all healthy donors.

Collection occurred without any documented infections or immune events in donors. Trimming removed 4 bases from V and 5 bases from J, with 15 bases in between. The germline V gene has CDR1 SGHRS and CDR2 YFSETQ. The CDR3 sequence is 14 residues long. The sample taken for sequencing was blood. This rearrangement joins TRBV5-1 to TRBJ1-1, with a tentative D call TRBD1 (6 bases). The receptor's source is a person aged 18-70 years in good health. CDR3 in amino acids: CASSPRTVLTEAFF. For the CDR3, the DNA is TGCGCCAGCAGCCCCCGGACAGTTCTAACTGAAGCTTTCTTT. Full variable domain (missing parts from reference TRBV5-1 and TRBJ1-1): KAGVTQTPRYLIKTRGQQVTLSCSPISGHRSVSWYQQTPGQGLQFLFEYFSETQRNKGNFPGRFSGRQFSNSRSEMNVSTLELGDSALYLCASSPRTVLTEAFFGQGTRLTVV.